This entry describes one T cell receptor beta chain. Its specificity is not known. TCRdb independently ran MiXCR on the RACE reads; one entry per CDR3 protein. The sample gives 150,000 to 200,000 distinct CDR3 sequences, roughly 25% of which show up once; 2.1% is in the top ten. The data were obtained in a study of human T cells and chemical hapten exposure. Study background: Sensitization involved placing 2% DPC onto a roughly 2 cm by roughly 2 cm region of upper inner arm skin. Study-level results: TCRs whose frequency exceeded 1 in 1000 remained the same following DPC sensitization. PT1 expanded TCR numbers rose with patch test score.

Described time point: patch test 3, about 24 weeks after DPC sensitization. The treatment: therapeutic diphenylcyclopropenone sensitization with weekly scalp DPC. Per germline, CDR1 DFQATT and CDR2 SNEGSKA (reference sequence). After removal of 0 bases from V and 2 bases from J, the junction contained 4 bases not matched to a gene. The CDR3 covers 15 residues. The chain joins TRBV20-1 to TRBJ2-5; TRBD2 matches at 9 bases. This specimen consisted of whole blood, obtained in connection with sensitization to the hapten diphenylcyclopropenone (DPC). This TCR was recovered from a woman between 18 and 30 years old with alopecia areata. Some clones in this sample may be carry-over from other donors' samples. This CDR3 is CSARDESGRQETQYF. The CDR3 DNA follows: TGCAGTGCTAGAGATGAAAGCGGGAGGCAAGAGACCCAGTACTTC.